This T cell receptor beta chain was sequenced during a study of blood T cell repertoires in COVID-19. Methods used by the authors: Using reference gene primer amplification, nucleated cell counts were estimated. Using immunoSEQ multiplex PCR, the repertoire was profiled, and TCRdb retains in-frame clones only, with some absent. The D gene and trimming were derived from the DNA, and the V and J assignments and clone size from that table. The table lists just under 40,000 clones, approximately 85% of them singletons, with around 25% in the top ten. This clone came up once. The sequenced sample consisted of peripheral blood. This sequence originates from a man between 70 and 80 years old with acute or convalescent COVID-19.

For the CDR3, the DNA is TGTGCCAGCTACCGGCAGGGGGGGAACACTGAAGCTTTCTTT. It specifies CASYRQGGNTEAFF. V gene TRBV4-2 combines with J gene TRBJ1-1; the match to TRBD1 covers 7 bases. CDR3 size: 14 residues. After removal of 8 bases from V and 1 base from J, the junction contained 7 bases not matched to a gene. CDR1 and CDR2 (germline): LGHNA, YNFKEQ.